This T cell receptor beta chain came from a study of T cells expressing NK-cell markers. Reprocessing the 5' RACE reads, TCRdb reports a single entry for every CDR3 protein and omits DNA. The table for this sample gives just under 150,000 distinct CDR3 sequences. Germline V gene data show CDR1 as SEHNR and CDR2 as FQNEAQ (reference sequence). This CDR3 is 16 amino acids long. The sequenced sample was blood T cells: a sorted CD56 or NKG2C T cell subset, CD4+ or CD8+ T cells, or bulk PBMC T cells (not recorded which). The chain joins TRBV7-9 to TRBJ1-4. The receptor was derived from a man aged 18-30 years in good health. The CDR3 here is CASSPNLGGFNEKLFF. The variable domain in full, completed from reference TRBV7-9 and TRBJ1-4, reads DTGVSQNPRHKITKRGQNVTFRCDPISEHNRLYWYRQTLGQGPEFLTYFQNEAQLEKSRLLSDRFSAERPKGSFSTLEIQRTEQGDSAMYLCASSPNLGGFNEKLFFGSGTQLSVL.